These 26 T cell receptor beta chains originate from one sample sequenced in a study of T cells in Graves' hyperthyroidism and ophthalmopathy. RNA transcripts provided the source from which TCR beta CDR3 regions were amplified. First-round RT-PCR of the TCR CDR3 relied on the HTBI primer set. TCRdb re-analysed the multiplex PCR reads in MiXCR, keeping a single row per CDR3 protein. The sample holds about 210,000 distinct CDR3 sequences; approximately 17% are singletons and the top ten take roughly 50%. The source material was blood. These receptors came from a man aged 45-65 years with Graves' hyperthyroidism.

For this clonotype: Possible read error: a much larger clone is one base away. This chain joins TRBV6-5 and TRBJ1-1; D possibly corresponds to TRBD1 (6 bases). Germline V CDR1 and CDR2: MNHEY, SVGAGI. This CDR3 spans 14 amino acids. CDR3 coding DNA: TGTGCCAGCTGTTACGGACAGCGACGCCTTGAAGCTTTCTTT. Protein: CASCYGQRRLEAFF.

The table lists this clonotype with many counts. The chain carries TRBV15 and TRBJ2-1; D ambiguous. V lost 0 bases and J lost 10, with 7 bases in between. Germline V CDR1 and CDR2: LNHNV, YYDKDF (reference sequence). The CDR3 runs to 12 residues. The CDR3 is CATSRDFREQFF. DNA of the CDR3: TGTGCCACCAGCAGAGATTTCCGGGAGCAGTTCTTC. Looking up the rest from reference TRBV15 and TRBJ2-1 gives the full variable domain: DAMVIQNPRYQVTQFGKPVTLSCSQTLNHNVMYWYQQKSSQAPKLLFHYYDKDFNNEADTPDNFQSRRPNTSFCFLDIRSPGLGDTAMYLCATSRDFREQFFGPGTRLTVL.

There are many counts of this clonotype. V is TRBV7-9 and J is TRBJ2-3; the match to TRBD1 covers 10 bases. This CDR3 has 16 residues. In germline, CDR1 is SEHNR, CDR2 FQNEAQ (reference sequence). The V gene end was trimmed by 6 bases and the J gene end by 7 bases; junction bases not matched to a gene: 13. The CDR3 loop is CASRPKGQGDWYTQYF. The CDR3 nucleotides read TGTGCCAGCAGACCTAAAGGACAGGGGGATTGGTATACGCAGTATTTT.

This clonotype was counted many times. The chain employs TRBV28 and TRBJ2-6, with a tentative D call TRBD1 (6 bases). The CDR3 extends over 15 amino acids. The germline V gene has CDR1 MDHEN and CDR2 SYDVKM. The V gene lost 3 bases and the J gene lost 4 bases, with 10 bases spanning the gap. The DNA of the CDR3 is TGTGCCAGCAGTTTGGCAGGGGACGGGGCCAACGTCCTGACTTTC. Amino acids: CASSLAGDGANVLTF.

CDR3 region: CSAPPLAGNDGANVLTF. In DNA form, the CDR3 reads TGCAGTGCCCCGCCCCTAGCGGGAAACGATGGGGCCAACGTCCTGACTTTC. The chain recombines TRBV20-1 with TRBJ2-6; 9 bases are shared with TRBD2. Germline loops: CDR1 DFQATT, CDR2 SNEGSKA (reference sequence). The CDR3 has 17 amino acids. Trimming removed 6 bases from V and 3 bases from J; junction bases left unmatched: 12.

This clonotype was picked up a small number of times. CDR3 sequence (DNA): TGTGCCAGCACCGGCCCCCGGGACAGGGGTTACGAGCAGTACTTC. Translation: CASTGPRDRGYEQYF. The J gene is TRBJ2-7, the V gene TRBV13, with TRBD1 matching 10 bases. In germline, CDR1 is PRHDT, CDR2 FYEKMQ (reference sequence). CDR3 length: 15 amino acids. V shed 7 bases, J shed 4 bases, and the junction held 10 bases outside the gene matches.

This clonotype was picked up many times. The chain recombines TRBV27 with TRBJ2-2; possible D gene TRBD1, 5 bases. CDR1 is MNHEY, CDR2 SMNVEV, per germline (reference sequence). V lost 5 bases, J lost 6 bases, and 13 bases lay in between. The CDR3 is 14 amino acids. CDR3 coding DNA: TGTGCCAGCAGTGGACACAAGGAGCCCGGGGAGCTGTTTTTT. This sequence encodes CASSGHKEPGELFF.

This clonotype has a handful of counts. The V call is TRBV12-3 or TRBV12-4, the J call TRBJ2-7; D is unresolved. V lost 3 bases, J lost 4 bases, and 10 bases lay in between. There are 13 residues in the CDR3. DNA for the CDR3: TGTGCCAGCAGTTTCGTAGGCCAGTACGAGCAGTACTTC. Encoded protein: CASSFVGQYEQYF.

This clonotype was found many times. V usage is TRBV2 and J usage is TRBJ1-4, with TRBD1 matching over 7 bases. The V and J ends lost 8 bases and 6 bases, in that order; junction bases with no gene match: 9. The CDR3 covers 14 residues. Per germline, CDR1 SNHLY and CDR2 FYNNEI. The CDR3 is CASGLQGLDEKLFF. Here the CDR3 DNA reads TGTGCCAGCGGACTACAGGGGTTGGATGAAAAACTGTTTTTT.

This clonotype was seen repeatedly, ten times or more. The chain employs TRBV2 and TRBJ1-6; perhaps TRBD1 as D (5 bases). This CDR3 has 14 residues. Trimming stripped 2 bases from V and 11 bases from J, with 13 bases between. Germline values: CDR1 SNHLY, CDR2 FYNNEI. This CDR3 is CASSEFAQGAPLHF. The CDR3 DNA reads TGTGCCAGCAGTGAATTCGCGCAGGGAGCACCCCTCCACTTT. The full variable domain, its missing parts supplied by reference TRBV2 and TRBJ1-6, is EPEVTQTPSHQVTQMGQEVILRCVPISNHLYFYWYRQILGQKVEFLVSFYNNEISEKSEIFDDQFSVERPDGSNFTLKIRSTKLEDSAMYFCASSEFAQGAPLHFGNGTRLTVT.

This clonotype was found many times. The chain has TRBV28 and TRBJ2-7; 11 positions agree with TRBD1. CDR1 is MDHEN and CDR2 is SYDVKM in the germline V gene. The J segment lost 3 bases and the V segment lost 2 bases, leaving 9 bases of the junction unmatched. CDR3 length equals 17 residues. The CDR3, as DNA: TGTGCCAGCAGTTTACCCTCACGGGACAGGGGGAACTACGAGCAGTACTTC. Encoded protein: CASSLPSRDRGNYEQYF.

This clonotype was observed at least ten times. The CDR3 DNA reads as TGTGCCAGCAGTCTCAACGGGGCTACCCGGCAGCCCCAGCATTTT. It encodes CASSLNGATRQPQHF. The chain has TRBV12-3 or TRBV12-4 and TRBJ1-5, with a possible D match to TRBD1 (5 bases). V dropped 5 bases and J dropped 7 bases, with 18 bases sitting between them. The CDR3 covers 15 residues.

This chain connects TRBV25-1 to TRBJ2-4, with D possibly TRBD1 on 5 matching bases. The CDR3 totals 14 residues. Trimming removed 3 bases at V and 6 bases at J, with 12 bases between. CDR1 MGHDK and CDR2 SYGVNS come from the germline V gene. The CDR3 nucleotides are TGTGCCAGCAGTGAGGTGGGGCGTACAAACATTCAGTACTTC. It is translated as CASSEVGRTNIQYF.

The chain couples TRBV4-2 to TRBJ2-7; TRBD2 matches at 12 bases. The CDR3 length is 18 residues. J lost 4 bases, V lost 4 bases, and 14 bases had no gene match. Germline V gene data show CDR1 as LGHNA and CDR2 as YNFKEQ. CDR3 nucleotide sequence: TGTGCCAGCAGCCGATCCCCCGCTCCACTAGCGGGAGGTTACGAGCAGTACTTC. Amino acid sequence: CASSRSPAPLAGGYEQYF.

A remark on this clonotype: A junction boundary mismatches the germline segment, possibly from a read error. The genes are TRBV29-1 and TRBJ2-5; D unresolved. In germline, CDR1 is SQVTM, CDR2 ANQGSEA. The CDR3 extends over 11 amino acids. Here the CDR3 reads CSVEVQETRYF. Here the CDR3 DNA reads TGCAGCGTTGAAGTCCAAGAGACCCGGTACTTC.

This clonotype has ten or more counts. This chain links TRBV11-2 with TRBJ2-7; 8 nucleotides align to TRBD2. J gave up 3 bases and V 7 bases, and 11 bases lay outside the gene matches. This CDR3 contains 15 residues. CDR1 SGHAT and CDR2 FQNNGV come from the germline V gene. CDR3 bases: TGTGCCAGCAACCTCGGGGCTAGCGGGCACTACGAGCAGTACTTC. This codes for CASNLGASGHYEQYF.

The chain couples TRBV18 to TRBJ1-4; possible D gene TRBD1, 5 bases. The germline V gene encodes CDR1 KGHSH and CDR2 LQKENI. This CDR3 is 15 amino acids long. V was trimmed by 3 bases and J by 7 bases, leaving 15 bases between them. The CDR3 spells CASSPDTGTPEKLFF. For the CDR3, the DNA is TGTGCCAGCTCACCTGATACCGGGACCCCTGAAAAACTGTTTTTT.

The chain joins TRBV6-4 to TRBJ2-5; D remains ambiguous. The CDR3 is made up of 13 amino acids. V dropped 8 bases and J dropped 2 bases, with 12 bases sitting between them. Germline V gene sequence: CDR1 MRHNA, CDR2 SNTAGT. As DNA, the CDR3 is TGTGCCAGCGCAAGAACAGCACAAGAGACCCAGTACTTC. Its translation: CASARTAQETQYF.

This clonotype was detected ten times or more. The chain carries TRBV4-2 and TRBJ2-7; tentatively, D is TRBD2 (5 bases). Germline assignment: CDR1 LGHNA and CDR2 YNFKEQ. This CDR3 spans 14 amino acids. Trimming pared 3 bases from V and 4 bases from J, leaving 13 bases between. This CDR3 is CASSQEDRGYEQYF. The CDR3 nucleotides read TGTGCCAGCAGCCAGGAAGACCGAGGGTACGAGCAGTACTTC.

In this sample, this clonotype turned up a few times. The CDR3 DNA reads TGTGCCAGCAGCCTTCGGTTGGTGGGGAGGCCCCAGCATTTT. It translates to CASSLRLVGRPQHF. The chain links TRBV28 to TRBJ1-5, with D unresolved. Trimming took off 6 bases at V and 9 bases at J, with 18 bases between the two ends. From germline, CDR1 is MDHEN and CDR2 SYDVKM. The CDR3 totals 14 residues.

Remarks on this clonotype: A much larger clone lies a single base off, so this may be a read error. V gene TRBV2 combines with J gene TRBJ2-2, with 8 nucleotides matching TRBD2. CDR3 length: 14 amino acids. Germline V gives CDR1 SNHLY, CDR2 FYNNEI. The CDR3 loop is CASVISGRPGELSF. The CDR3 DNA sequence: TGTGCCAGCGTTATCAGCGGGAGACCCGGGGAGCTGTCTTTT. Complete variable domain (other parts from reference TRBV2 and TRBJ2-2): EPEVTQTPSHQVTQMGQEVILRCVPISNHLYFYWYRQILGQKVEFLVSFYNNEISEKSEIFDDQFSVERPDGSNFTLKIRSTKLEDSAMYFCASVISGRPGELSFGEGSRLTVL.

This clonotype has a count of ten or more. The chain links TRBV20-1 to TRBJ2-1, with D unclear. Between the trimmed V and J ends, which lost 5 bases and 8 bases, there was a span of 10 bases. Germline V CDR1 and CDR2: DFQATT, SNEGSKA (reference sequence). This CDR3 contains 11 residues. CDR3 nucleotides: TGCAGTGCTGGGCGACACGATGAGCAGTTCTTC. This encodes CSAGRHDEQFF.

This clonotype was detected ten times or more. The chain links TRBV20-1 to TRBJ1-2; TRBD1 agrees at 8 bases. Germline V gives CDR1 DFQATT, CDR2 SNEGSKA (reference sequence). CDR3 length equals 14 residues. With 6 bases clipped from V and 3 bases from J, the junction kept 9 bases outside the gene matches. The chain's CDR3 is CSATLDRGHYGYTF. The DNA of the CDR3 is TGCAGTGCAACCCTCGACAGGGGCCACTATGGCTACACCTTC.

The chain has TRBV19 and TRBJ1-1; tentative D call: TRBD1 (6 bases). Trimming removed 6 bases at V and 4 bases at J, with 12 bases between. CDR1 LNHDA and CDR2 SQIVND come from the germline V gene (reference sequence). This CDR3 spans 13 amino acids. CDR3 residues: CASRGQVGTEAFF. The CDR3 DNA is TGTGCCAGTAGGGGACAAGTGGGCACTGAAGCTTTCTTT.

This clonotype was recorded many times. The V call is TRBV3-1, the J call TRBJ2-1; perhaps D is TRBD1 or TRBD2 (6 bases each). The CDR3 has 16 amino acids. Germline lookup yields CDR1 LGHDT and CDR2 YNNKEL (reference sequence). V lost 2 bases and J 6 bases, leaving 17 bases between the germline ends. The CDR3 nucleotides read TGTGCCAGCAGCCAAACGACGGGGGCCTCCGGCAATGAGCAGTTCTTC. It codes for CASSQTTGASGNEQFF.

In its sample, this clonotype was seen a few times. V gene TRBV5-5 combines with J gene TRBJ2-7; D possibly corresponds to TRBD1 (6 bases). V gave up 5 bases and J gave up 2 bases, with 17 bases separating them. The V gene's germline CDR1 is SGHKS and CDR2 YYEKEE (reference sequence). The CDR3 is 15 residues long. CDR3 bases: TGTGCCAGCAGACGCTCCGGGACACGAACCTACGAGCAGTACTTC. Protein: CASRRSGTRTYEQYF. Using reference TRBV5-5 and TRBJ2-7 for the parts outside the CDR3, the full variable domain is DAGVTQSPTHLIKTRGQQVTLRCSPISGHKSVSWYQQVLGQGPQFIFQYYEKEERGRGNFPDRFSARQFPNYSSELNVNALLLGDSALYLCASRRSGTRTYEQYFGPGTRLTVT.